Each of the 26 T cell receptor beta chains below was sequenced from the same sample in a study of cytomegalovirus exposure and HLA in healthy donors. PCR employed 60 Vbeta and 13 Jbeta primers. Profiling relied on immunoSEQ multiplex PCR, and the TCRdb table lists in-frame clones only, not all of them. The sample consists of about 170,000 clones, approximately 81% of them appearing once. Sequenced: PBMCs. The receptor source for this set is a male donor in good health and CMV-seronegative.

The rearrangement uses TRBV5-5 and TRBJ2-4; TRBD1 agrees at 9 bases. The CDR3 consists of 15 residues. The V segment lost 4 bases and the J segment 6 bases; nucleotides outside the gene matches: 8. From germline, CDR1 is SGHKS and CDR2 YYEKEE (reference sequence). CDR3 in DNA: TGTGCCAGCAGCACCTGGGACAGGGACGGAAACATTCAGTACTTC. It translates to CASSTWDRDGNIQYF.

The rearrangement joins TRBV11-3 to TRBJ2-7; D ambiguous. The CDR3 is 11 residues long. V lost 5 bases, J lost 2 bases, and 4 bases lay in between. CDR1 SGHNT and CDR2 YENEEA come from the germline V gene. CDR3 sequence (DNA): TGTGCCAGCAGCGAGACCTACGAGCAGTACTTC. Translated: CASSETYEQYF.

A single count supports this clone. The gene calls are TRBV10-1 and TRBJ2-6; 12 nucleotides align to TRBD2. After removal of 7 bases from V and 1 base from J, the junction contained 8 bases not matched to a gene. Germline V gene sequence: CDR1 WNHNN, CDR2 SYGVQD (reference sequence). CDR3 length: 18 residues. The chain's CDR3 is CASNPRLAGASGANVLTF. The CDR3 DNA follows: TGCGCCAGCAACCCTAGACTAGCGGGAGCTTCTGGGGCCAACGTCCTGACTTTC.

The gene calls are TRBV7-2 and TRBJ2-1; TRBD2 agrees at 10 bases. The germline V gene encodes CDR1 SGHTA and CDR2 FQGNSA. The CDR3 has 15 residues. V gave up 5 bases and J gave up 6 bases; unmatched junction bases: 7. As DNA, the CDR3 is TGTGCCAGCAGCCTAAAGCGGGGGGGCCTCAATGAGCAGTTCTTC. The encoded protein is CASSLKRGGLNEQFF.

This chain connects TRBV5-5 to TRBJ2-5, with D maybe TRBD2 (5 bases). V was clipped by 0 bases and J by 3 bases, with 9 bases between them. This CDR3 is built from 14 residues. In germline, CDR1 is SGHKS, CDR2 YYEKEE (reference sequence). The CDR3 spells CASSLVPGEETQYF. In nucleotides, the CDR3 is TGTGCCAGCAGCTTGGTCCCCGGGGAAGAGACCCAGTACTTC.

The gene calls are TRBV19 and TRBJ1-1; 9 bases line up with TRBD1. CDR1 is LNHDA, CDR2 SQIVND, per germline (reference sequence). This CDR3 is 14 amino acids long. Trimming cost V 4 bases and J 4 bases; bases outside gene matches: 4. The CDR3 DNA follows: TGTGCCAGTAGTAACAGGGGGCTGTCCACTGAAGCTTTCTTT. Translation gives CASSNRGLSTEAFF.

V usage is TRBV29-1 and J usage is TRBJ2-7, with 9 bases matching TRBD2. The CDR3 is 14 residues long. The germline gives CDR1 SQVTM, CDR2 ANQGSEA. The junction had 8 bases not matched to a gene; V was cut back by 3 bases and J by 5 bases. CDR3 sequence reads: CSVDRSGRFHEQYF. For the CDR3, the DNA is TGCAGCGTTGATCGGAGCGGGAGGTTCCACGAGCAGTACTTC.

This sequence joins TRBV5-6 and TRBJ1-1; D is uncertain. Looked up from germline, CDR1 is SGHDT and CDR2 is YYEEEE. V shed 3 bases and J shed 2 bases, with 8 bases lying between them. The CDR3 is 13 residues long. CDR3 DNA: TGTGCCAGCAGCTGGGCGGGTAACACTGAAGCTTTCTTT. Protein sequence: CASSWAGNTEAFF.

The chain uses TRBV18 and TRBJ1-2; the match to TRBD1 covers 12 bases. This CDR3 is built from 17 residues. Germline-derived CDR1 and CDR2 are KGHSH and LQKENI. Losses at the gene ends were 4 bases for V and 5 bases for J; bases not matched to a gene: 11. In nucleotides, the CDR3 is TGTGCCAGCTCACTTTCCCGGGACAGGGGGCTTGGTTATGGCTACACCTTC. Residues: CASSLSRDRGLGYGYTF.

The rearrangement uses TRBV28 and TRBJ2-1, with TRBD2 matching over 7 bases. The germline V gene has CDR1 MDHEN and CDR2 SYDVKM. The CDR3 has 14 amino acids. The V and J ends lost 10 bases and 1 base, in that order; junction bases with no gene match: 7. CDR3 DNA: TGTGCCATCGGTAGCGGGCCGTCCTACAATGAGCAGTTCTTC. Its protein is CAIGSGPSYNEQFF.

This clone was seen more than once but under ten times. V gene TRBV19 combines with J gene TRBJ1-2, with TRBD1 matching over 9 bases. The germline CDR1 and CDR2 sequences are LNHDA and SQIVND (reference sequence). The CDR3 runs 14 residues. V was pared by 4 bases and J by 9 bases, with 9 bases of the junction left unmatched. The CDR3 region is CASSRDRELPSYTF. In nucleotides, the CDR3 is TGTGCCAGTAGTAGGGACAGGGAGCTCCCTAGCTACACCTTC.

This clone was picked up one time. The V gene is TRBV18, the J gene TRBJ2-1; 14 bases line up with TRBD2. The CDR3 consists of 17 residues. Germline CDR1 and CDR2: KGHSH and LQKENI. With V trimmed by 2 bases and J by 8 bases, 8 bases remained unmatched. This CDR3 reads CASSPGTSGGLWDEQFF. The CDR3 region has the DNA TGTGCCAGCTCACCAGGGACTAGCGGGGGACTTTGGGATGAGCAGTTCTTC.

This clone was counted only a few times. This chain uses TRBV9 with TRBJ1-5; D is uncertain. CDR3 length: 15 amino acids. Trimming pared 0 bases from V and 3 bases from J, leaving 10 bases between. Germline CDR1 is SGDLS and CDR2 is YYNGEE. The CDR3: CASSVDPTPNQPQHF. CDR3 nucleotide sequence: TGTGCCAGCAGCGTAGACCCCACTCCCAATCAGCCCCAGCATTTT.

V usage is TRBV14 and J usage is TRBJ2-6; 8 nucleotides align to TRBD1. The CDR3 is made up of 17 amino acids. Germline V gives CDR1 SGHDN, CDR2 FVKESK. The V gene end was trimmed by 2 bases and the J gene end by 3 bases; junction bases not matched to a gene: 6. The DNA for the CDR3 is TGTGCCAGCAGCCAACTACCCAGGGGGCATGGGGCCAACGTCCTGACTTTC. Translated: CASSQLPRGHGANVLTF.

V usage is TRBV6-5 and J usage is TRBJ2-7; D unresolved. The CDR3 has 13 residues. Germline CDR1 is MNHEY and CDR2 is SVGAGI. Between the trimmed V and J ends, which lost 4 bases and 2 bases, there was a span of 9 bases. The CDR3 here is CASSSGSPYEQYF. DNA for the CDR3: TGTGCCAGCAGTTCCGGGTCCCCCTACGAGCAGTACTTC.

The rearrangement joins TRBV6-5 to TRBJ1-5; 7 bases match TRBD1. CDR3 length equals 13 residues. CDR1 and CDR2 (germline): MNHEY, SVGAGI. The junction had 3 bases not matched to a gene; V was cut back by 7 bases and J by 3 bases. CDR3 residues: CASKTGNNQPQHF. The CDR3 DNA reads TGTGCCAGCAAGACAGGGAACAATCAGCCCCAGCATTTT.

V and J are TRBV6-5 and TRBJ2-5; 9 bases map to TRBD1. CDR3 length: 14 residues. The junction had 11 bases not matched to a gene; V was cut back by 6 bases and J by 9 bases. Germline-derived CDR1 and CDR2 are MNHEY and SVGAGI. CDR3 residues: CASSPVTGGGAQYF. The DNA for the CDR3 is TGTGCCAGCAGCCCTGTAACAGGGGGCGGCGCCCAGTACTTC.

CDR3 bases: TGTGCCAGCAGTTTCGCGGGAGGATCCCGAGAGACCCAGTACTTC. Protein product: CASSFAGGSRETQYF. This chain joins TRBV27 and TRBJ2-5; 8 bases fit TRBD2. Trimming took 3 bases from V and 4 from J; bases not matched to a gene: 7. This CDR3 comprises 15 residues. Germline-derived CDR1 and CDR2 are MNHEY and SMNVEV (reference sequence).

The chain combines TRBV29-1 with TRBJ2-7; 8 bases fit TRBD1. Germline V CDR1 and CDR2: SQVTM, ANQGSEA. This CDR3 spans 12 amino acids. V lost 7 bases and J lost 5; bases outside the gene matches: 7. The CDR3 bases are TGCAGCGCTCAGACAGGGGCCAACGAGCAGTACTTC. Translated, it gives CSAQTGANEQYF.

This chain links TRBV7-6 with TRBJ2-5; 8 bases agree with TRBD1. CDR3 length: 17 amino acids. Trimming took 1 base from V and 4 from J; bases not matched to a gene: 11. CDR1 is SGHVS and CDR2 is FNYEAQ in the germline V gene. CDR3 region: CASSLESSDRVLETQYF. In nucleotides, the CDR3 is TGTGCCAGCAGCTTAGAGTCTTCGGACAGGGTCCTAGAGACCCAGTACTTC. Filled out from reference TRBV7-6 and TRBJ2-5, the complete variable domain reads GAGVSQSPRYKVTKRGQDVALRCDPISGHVSLYWYRQALGQGPEFLTYFNYEAQQDKSGLPNDRFSAERPEGSISTLTIQRTEQRDSAMYRCASSLESSDRVLETQYFGPGTRLLVL.

The chain has TRBV14 and TRBJ2-1; 11 nucleotides align to TRBD2. This CDR3 is 14 amino acids long. Germline V gene data show CDR1 as SGHDN and CDR2 as FVKESK. V lost 10 bases and J lost 7; bases outside the gene matches: 9. The CDR3 here is CATGSGGAGNEQFF. DNA of the CDR3: TGTGCCACAGGTAGCGGGGGGGCCGGGAATGAGCAGTTCTTC.

This clone occurred a few times. The chain combines TRBV6-5 with TRBJ1-6; 7 positions agree with TRBD1. The trim removed 7 bases at V and 3 bases at J, leaving 6 bases unmatched. The CDR3 is 15 residues long. Looked up from germline, CDR1 is MNHEY and CDR2 is SVGAGI. In DNA form, the CDR3 reads TGTGCCAGCACCTTGGGACAGAACTATAATTCACCCCTCCACTTT. This gives the protein CASTLGQNYNSPLHF.

This chain uses TRBV19 with TRBJ2-7; a possible D gene is TRBD1 (6 bases). This CDR3 spans 14 amino acids. Trimming removed 4 bases at V and 4 bases at J, with 14 bases between. CDR1 and CDR2 from the germline V gene are LNHDA and SQIVND (reference sequence). The CDR3 region is CASSTGTTPYEQYF. The CDR3 nucleotides are TGTGCCAGTAGTACCGGGACAACCCCATACGAGCAGTACTTC. The complete variable domain, with remaining parts taken from reference TRBV19 and TRBJ2-7, reads DGGITQSPKYLFRKEGQNVTLSCEQNLNHDAMYWYRQDPGQGLRLIYYSQIVNDFQKGDIAEGYSVSREKKESFPLTVTSAQKNPTAFYLCASSTGTTPYEQYFGPGTRLTVT.

V is TRBV4-3 and J is TRBJ1-4, with a weak D call TRBD1 (5 bases). Germline V gives CDR1 LGHNA, CDR2 YSLEER. The CDR3 consists of 15 residues. V lost 2 bases, J lost 6 bases, and 13 bases lay in between. The CDR3 region has the DNA TGCGCCAGCAGCCAAACTACAGGCTCCCATGAAAAACTGTTTTTT. This gives the protein CASSQTTGSHEKLFF.

The genes are TRBV5-1 and TRBJ2-5; the D gene is possibly TRBD2 (6 bases). The CDR3 extends over 15 amino acids. The V and J ends lost 4 bases and 4 bases respectively, with 17 bases between them. Germline lookup yields CDR1 SGHRS and CDR2 YFSETQ. For the CDR3, the DNA is TGCGCCAGCAGCGGGGACTCCAAAGGCCGAGAGACCCAGTACTTC. The encoded protein is CASSGDSKGRETQYF.

J is TRBJ2-3 and V is TRBV28; weak D call: TRBD2 (5 bases). Trimming left V 6 bases short and J 4 bases short, with 8 bases between. From germline, CDR1 is MDHEN and CDR2 SYDVKM. The CDR3 covers 12 residues. This CDR3 is CASSVGADTQYF. Written as DNA, the CDR3 is TGTGCCAGCAGCGTCGGGGCAGATACGCAGTATTTT.